This T cell receptor beta chain originates from a study of cytomegalovirus exposure and HLA in healthy donors. Study findings and constraints: It emerged from a later analysis that several of the most significant clusters appeared to be linked to common viral pathogens.

The table lists this clone with a few counts. No antigen is known for it. Primers: 60 Vbeta forward and 13 Jbeta reverse. The protocol was immunoSEQ multiplex PCR, while the TCRdb copy is restricted to in-frame clones and leaves out a portion. The repertoire holds 150,000 to 200,000 clones, over 70% seen once, with around 3% in the top ten. V shed 7 bases, J shed 7 bases, and the junction held 13 bases outside the gene matches. The length of the CDR3 is 16 residues. The germline CDR1 and CDR2 sequences are LGHNA and YNFKEQ. The rearrangement links TRBV4-2 to TRBJ2-1, with 10 bases fitting TRBD2. The sample consisted of PBMCs. This clonotype originated in a woman aged 45-65 years in good health and CMV-seropositive. The CDR3 bases are TGTGCCAGCACTCTGACCGGAGCGGGGGGGATGAATGAGCAGTTCTTC. Its protein product is CASTLTGAGGMNEQFF.